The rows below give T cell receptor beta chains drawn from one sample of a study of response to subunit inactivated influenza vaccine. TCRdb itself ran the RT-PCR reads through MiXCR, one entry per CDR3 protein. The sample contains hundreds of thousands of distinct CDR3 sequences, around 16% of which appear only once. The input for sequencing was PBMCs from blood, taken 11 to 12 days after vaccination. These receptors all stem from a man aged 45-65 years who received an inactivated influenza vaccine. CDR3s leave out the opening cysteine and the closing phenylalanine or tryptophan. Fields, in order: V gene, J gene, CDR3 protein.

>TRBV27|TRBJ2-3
ASSGAESTDTQY
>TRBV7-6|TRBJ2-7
ASSLAQGVYEQY
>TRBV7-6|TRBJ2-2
ASSSPDRVPGELF
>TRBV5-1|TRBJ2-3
ASKSSEFPTDTQY
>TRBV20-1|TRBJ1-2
SASGLTYGYT
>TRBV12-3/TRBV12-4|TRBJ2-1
ASSILSGEQF
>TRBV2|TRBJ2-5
ASMGLAYEGQETQY
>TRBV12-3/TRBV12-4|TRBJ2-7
ASMKRTSGSKHEQY
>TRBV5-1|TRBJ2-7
ASSPRGGMYEQY
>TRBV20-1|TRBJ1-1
SARGTDRRGTEAF
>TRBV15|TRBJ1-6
ATSRDRGEPLH
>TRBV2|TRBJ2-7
ASSLKAEQY
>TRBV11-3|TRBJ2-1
ASSLDGRGVGNEQF
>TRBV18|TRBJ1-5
ASSPGTMGQPQH
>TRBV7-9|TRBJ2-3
ASSPPGTGLGDTQY
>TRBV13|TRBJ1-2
ASSTGQGDYGYT
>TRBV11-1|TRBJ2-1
ASSLSAVYNEQF
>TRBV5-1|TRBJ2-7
ASSLLGQGFYEQY
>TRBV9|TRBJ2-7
ASSVAASGRASYEQY
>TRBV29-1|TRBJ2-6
SVVGSISGANVLT
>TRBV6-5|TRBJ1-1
ASSWGWGTEAF
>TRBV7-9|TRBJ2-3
ASSRSGGRRNTQY
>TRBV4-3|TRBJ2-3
ASSQGPDFTDTQY
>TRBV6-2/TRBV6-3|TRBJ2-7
ASSTNRVRY
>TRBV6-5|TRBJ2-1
ASSYGGGRASEQF
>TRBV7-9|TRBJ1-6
ASSLERSPLH
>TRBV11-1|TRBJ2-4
ASSPYDAGGTIQY
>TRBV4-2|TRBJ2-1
ASSPRPRLTSAGTSDHNEQF
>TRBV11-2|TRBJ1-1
ASSSTGSGRANTEAF
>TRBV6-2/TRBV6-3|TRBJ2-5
ASSYGKETQY
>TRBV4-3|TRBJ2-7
ASSLECEQY
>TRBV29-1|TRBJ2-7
SVEETGTADYEQY
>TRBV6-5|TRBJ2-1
ASSYEENLYNEQF
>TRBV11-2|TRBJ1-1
ASSLDRGDNTEAF
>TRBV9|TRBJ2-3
ASSVEGASGRASTDTQY
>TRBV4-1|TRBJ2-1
ASSLLGLVRSWGEQF
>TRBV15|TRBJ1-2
ATSRVQGDPQT
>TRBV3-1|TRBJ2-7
ASSQGYPSYEQY
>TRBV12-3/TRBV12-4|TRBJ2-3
ASSLWAGSTDTQY
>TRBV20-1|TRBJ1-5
SAEGTKNQPQH
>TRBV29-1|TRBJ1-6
SVREQPNSPLH